This entry features one TCR beta chain sequence. The target antigen is unknown. This sample is part of a study of OX40 agonist ivuxolimab in advanced cancers. The wider study: Earlier anti-PD-1, anti-PD-L1 or anti-CTLA-4 therapy was permitted; 40% had received some. Study conclusions and caveats: Low levels of normalized T-cell clonal expansion also appeared in some nonresponders.

The method was immunoSEQ multiplex PCR; TCRdb's version includes in-frame clones alone and lacks a portion of them. Of fewer than 60,000 clones in the sample, roughly 80% were seen once. Trimming removed 3 bases from V and 5 bases from J, with 13 bases in between. CDR3 length: 14 residues. Looked up from germline, CDR1 is SGHTA and CDR2 is FQGNSA. The V gene is TRBV7-2, the J gene TRBJ1-1; TRBD1 might be the D (6 bases). The TCR was taken from an adult with an advanced solid tumor such as melanoma, head and neck, liver or kidney cancer. The sample was CD4+ or CD8+ T cells sorted from blood, taken in a trial of the OX40 agonist ivuxolimab. Here the CDR3 reads CASSFAGGHTEAFF. The CDR3 bases are TGTGCCAGCAGCTTCGCCGGGGGGCATACTGAAGCTTTCTTT.